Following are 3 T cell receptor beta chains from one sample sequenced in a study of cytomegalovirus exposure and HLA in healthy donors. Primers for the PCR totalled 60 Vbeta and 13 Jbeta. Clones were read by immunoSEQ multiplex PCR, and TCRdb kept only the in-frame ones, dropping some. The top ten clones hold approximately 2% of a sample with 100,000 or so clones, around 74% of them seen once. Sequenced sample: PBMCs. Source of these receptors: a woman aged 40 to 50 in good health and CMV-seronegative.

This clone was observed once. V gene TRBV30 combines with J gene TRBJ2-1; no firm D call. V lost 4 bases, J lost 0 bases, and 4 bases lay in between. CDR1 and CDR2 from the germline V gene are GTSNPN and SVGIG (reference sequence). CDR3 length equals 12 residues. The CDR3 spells CAWTSSYNEQFF. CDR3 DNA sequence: TGTGCCTGGACGAGCTCCTACAATGAGCAGTTCTTC. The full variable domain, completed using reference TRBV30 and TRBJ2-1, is SQTIHQWPATLVQPVGSPLSLECTVEGTSNPNLYWYRQAAGRGLQLLFYSVGIGQISSEVPQNLSASRPQDRQFILSSKKLLLSDSGFYLCAWTSSYNEQFFGPGTRLTVL.

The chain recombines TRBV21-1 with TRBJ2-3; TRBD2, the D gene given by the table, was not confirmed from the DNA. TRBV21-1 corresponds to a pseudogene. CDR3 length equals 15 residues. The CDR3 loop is CASSKDREATDTQYF. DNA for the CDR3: TGTGCCAGCAGCAAAGACCGGGAGGCAACAGATACGCAGTATTTT.

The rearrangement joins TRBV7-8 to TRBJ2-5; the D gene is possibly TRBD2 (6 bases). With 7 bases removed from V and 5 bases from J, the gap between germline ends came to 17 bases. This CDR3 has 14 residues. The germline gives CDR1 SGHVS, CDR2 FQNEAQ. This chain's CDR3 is CASTEVGGQETQYF. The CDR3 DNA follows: TGTGCCAGCACCGAAGTCGGGGGTCAGGAGACCCAGTACTTC.